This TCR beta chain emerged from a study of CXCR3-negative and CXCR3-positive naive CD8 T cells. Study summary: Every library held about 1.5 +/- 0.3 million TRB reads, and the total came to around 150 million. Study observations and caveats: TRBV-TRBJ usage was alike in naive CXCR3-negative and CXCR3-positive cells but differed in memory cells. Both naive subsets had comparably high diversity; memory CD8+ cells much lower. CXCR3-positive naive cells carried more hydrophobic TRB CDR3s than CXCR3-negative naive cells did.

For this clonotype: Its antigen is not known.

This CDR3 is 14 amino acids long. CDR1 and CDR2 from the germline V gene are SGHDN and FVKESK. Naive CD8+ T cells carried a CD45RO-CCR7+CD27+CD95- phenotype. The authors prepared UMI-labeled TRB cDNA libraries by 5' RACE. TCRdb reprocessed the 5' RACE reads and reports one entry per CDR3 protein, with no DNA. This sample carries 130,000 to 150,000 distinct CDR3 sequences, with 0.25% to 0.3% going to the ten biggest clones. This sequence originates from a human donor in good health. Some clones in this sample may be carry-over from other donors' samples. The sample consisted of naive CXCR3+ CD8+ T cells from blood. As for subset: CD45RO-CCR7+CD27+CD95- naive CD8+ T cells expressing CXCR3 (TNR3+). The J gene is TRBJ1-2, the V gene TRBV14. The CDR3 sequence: CASSPGLGAYGYTF.